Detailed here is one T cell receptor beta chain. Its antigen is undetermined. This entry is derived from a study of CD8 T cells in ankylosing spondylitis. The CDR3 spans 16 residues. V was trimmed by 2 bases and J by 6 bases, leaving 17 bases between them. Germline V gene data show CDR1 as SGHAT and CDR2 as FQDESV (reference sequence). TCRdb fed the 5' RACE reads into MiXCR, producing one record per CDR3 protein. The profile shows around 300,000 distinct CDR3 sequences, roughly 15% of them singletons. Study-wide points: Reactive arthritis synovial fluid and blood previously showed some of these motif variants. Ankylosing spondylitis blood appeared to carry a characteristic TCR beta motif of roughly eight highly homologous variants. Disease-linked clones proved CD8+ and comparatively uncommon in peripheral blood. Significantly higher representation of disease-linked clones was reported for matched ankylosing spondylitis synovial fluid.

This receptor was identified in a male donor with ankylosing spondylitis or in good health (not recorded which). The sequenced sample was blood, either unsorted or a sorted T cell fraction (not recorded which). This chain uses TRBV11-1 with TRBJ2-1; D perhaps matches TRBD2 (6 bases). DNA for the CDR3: TGTGCCAGCAGCTTAAGGAGCGGGTTGGGCTCCAATGAGCAGTTCTTC. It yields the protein CASSLRSGLGSNEQFF.